These T cell receptor beta chains were read from a single sample in a study of early T cells in non-severe SARS-CoV-2 infection. TCRdb independently ran MiXCR on the 5' RACE reads; one entry per CDR3 protein. The sample includes more than 55,000 distinct CDR3 sequences, 13% of them seen just once. The material sequenced was whole blood, taken at baseline. The origin of the receptors is an adult who was a healthcare worker with PCR-confirmed SARS-CoV-2 infection or an uninfected control (not recorded which). The CDR3 runs from the conserved cysteine through the conserved F or W. Each record gives: D gene, J gene, CDR3 length, clone size, V gene, CDR3 DNA, CDR3 protein. A D gene is named only where the DNA matches it firmly. Expanded clones get a size class; other rows say once, few or many, or leave the size out.

>TRBD1|TRBJ1-1|14|-|TRBV11-3
TGTGCCAGCACCCACAGGGGGCTGAACACTGAAGCTTTCTTT
CASTHRGLNTEAFF
>TRBD2|TRBJ2-1|20|-|TRBV9
TGTGCCAGCAGCCACAACCCGACTAGCGGGAGTTCTCTGTCCTACAATGAGCAGTTCTTC
CASSHNPTSGSSLSYNEQFF
>TRBD2|TRBJ2-3|16|-|TRBV18
TGTGCCAGCTCACCGTTGTCGGGGGGTAGGCCAGATACGCAGTATTTT
CASSPLSGGRPDTQYF
>-|TRBJ2-3|16|-|TRBV7-8
TGTGCCAGCAGCTTACAGGGAGGTCTTAACACAGATACGCAGTATTTT
CASSLQGGLNTDTQYF
>-|TRBJ2-1|17|-|TRBV19
TGTGCCAGTAATCCAAGGGTGGGATCGAACTCCTACAATGAGCAGTTCTTC
CASNPRVGSNSYNEQFF
>-|TRBJ2-3|17|-|TRBV7-2
TGTGCCAGCAGCTCGCGCTCTGCAGCACCTAGCACAGATACGCAGTATTTT
CASSSRSAAPSTDTQYF
>TRBD1|TRBJ1-1|14|-|TRBV5-4
TGTGCCAGCAGCTCCCGGGACAGAAACACTGAAGCTTTCTTT
CASSSRDRNTEAFF
>-|TRBJ2-1|14|few|TRBV28
TGTGCCAGCAGTTTAGGAGGCCGAAACAATGAGCAGTTCTTC
CASSLGGRNNEQFF
>-|TRBJ1-2|15|few|TRBV20-1
TGCAGTGCTCCTAGAAACCGGGAAGCTAACTATGGCTACACCTTC
CSAPRNREANYGYTF
>-|TRBJ1-1|13|-|TRBV9
TGTGCCAGCAGCGTATCCAGCGACACTGAAGCTTTCTTT
CASSVSSDTEAFF
>-|TRBJ2-7|12|few|TRBV7-8
TGTGCCAGCAGCTCCAGGGGATTCGAGCAGTACTTC
CASSSRGFEQYF
>-|TRBJ2-7|14|few|TRBV6-2/TRBV6-3
TGTGCCAGCAGTTACTCGAGGGTGCCCCGCGAGCAGTACTTC
CASSYSRVPREQYF
>TRBD1|TRBJ2-3|15|few|TRBV13
TGTGCCAGCAGTCACCAGGGGGTGGCCACAGATACGCAGTATTTT
CASSHQGVATDTQYF
>-|TRBJ2-3|16|-|TRBV12-3/TRBV12-4
TGTGCCAGCAGTTTCCCCGGGGCGGTAAGCACAGATACGCAGTATTTT
CASSFPGAVSTDTQYF
>-|TRBJ1-1|13|few|TRBV5-5
TGTGCCAGCAGCTTGAAGGGAAACACTGAAGCTTTCTTT
CASSLKGNTEAFF
>-|TRBJ1-6|14|-|TRBV6-1
TGTGCCAGCAAGTTTGACCAGCTTAATTCACCCCTCCACTTT
CASKFDQLNSPLHF
>-|TRBJ2-7|13|-|TRBV27
TGTGCCAGCAGGGAGGACAGTTCCTACGAGCAGTACTTC
CASREDSSYEQYF
>-|TRBJ1-2|15|-|TRBV5-6
TGTGCCAGCAGCTCCGGACTAGAAGCTAACTATGGCTACACCTTC
CASSSGLEANYGYTF
>-|TRBJ2-5|15|few|TRBV28
TGTGCCAGCAGTCCGGGGGACTCCCCACAGCGGACCCAGTACTTC
CASSPGDSPQRTQYF
>TRBD1|TRBJ2-5|13|-|TRBV2
TGTGCCAGCAGTGGGGACAGCCTGAGGACCCAGTACTTC
CASSGDSLRTQYF
>TRBD1|TRBJ1-6|18|-|TRBV2
TGTGCCAGCAGTGAACACTTGGCAGGGGGTGTCTATAATTCACCCCTCCACTTT
CASSEHLAGGVYNSPLHF
>-|TRBJ1-5|13|many|TRBV4-3
TGCGCCAGCAGCCAAGGTCTCGGTCAGCCCCAGCATTTT
CASSQGLGQPQHF
>TRBD1|TRBJ2-6|18|-|TRBV7-9
TGTGCCAGCAGCTTAGCTCACAGGGGGCTGCTTGGGGCCAACGTCCTGACTTTC
CASSLAHRGLLGANVLTF
>-|TRBJ1-4|13|few|TRBV3-1
TGTGCCAGCAGCCAAGGTCGGCGGGAAAAACTGTTTTTT
CASSQGRREKLFF
>TRBD1|TRBJ1-2|15|few|TRBV7-9
TGTGCCAGCAGCTTAACTACAGGGGTTCGCTATGGCTACACCTTC
CASSLTTGVRYGYTF
>-|TRBJ2-7|15|many|TRBV13
TGTGCCAGCAAGAGGGCCGGGCAGGGAGCCTACGAGCAGTACTTC
CASKRAGQGAYEQYF
>TRBD1|TRBJ2-7|14|-|TRBV19
TGTGCCAGTAGTATCGAGGGACAGACCTACGAGCAGTACTTC
CASSIEGQTYEQYF
>-|TRBJ1-1|17|few|TRBV4-1
TGCGCCAGCAGCCAAGGGATTTTAAGACTTATGGTGGCTGAAGCTTTCTTT
CASSQGILRLMVAEAFF
>TRBD1|TRBJ1-2|17|few|TRBV7-6
TGTGCCAGCAGCCCCTCCGACAGGGCTTTTAACCTCTATGGCTACACCTTC
CASSPSDRAFNLYGYTF
>TRBD1|TRBJ2-4|15|few|TRBV7-2
TGTGCCAGTACAGGGGTCCGAGGAGCCAAAAACATTCAGTACTTC
CASTGVRGAKNIQYF
>-|TRBJ1-1|16|-|TRBV28
TGTGCCAGCAGTGTTATCTCGGGCAGCTTTAACACTGAAGCTTTCTTT
CASSVISGSFNTEAFF
>TRBD1|TRBJ2-7|14|once|TRBV29-1
TGCAGCGCCCGAGGGGCAGGGGGCGATTACGAGCAGTACTTC
CSARGAGGDYEQYF
>TRBD1|TRBJ2-1|16|many|TRBV3-1
TGTGCCAGCAGCCAAGATGACAGGGGCCTCTACAATGAGCAGTTCTTC
CASSQDDRGLYNEQFF
>TRBD1|TRBJ2-2|15|few|TRBV12-3/TRBV12-4
TGTGCCAGCAGTTTTAACAGGGGGCTCTCCGGGGAGCTGTTTTTT
CASSFNRGLSGELFF
>TRBD1|TRBJ2-3|13|many|TRBV19
TGTGCCAGCACACAGACAGGGGCAGATACGCAGTATTTT
CASTQTGADTQYF
>-|TRBJ1-2|16|few|TRBV9
TGTGCCAGCAGCGTAGGAGGGACGGACGTTTTCTATGGCTACACCTTC
CASSVGGTDVFYGYTF
>-|TRBJ2-1|12|-|TRBV19
TGTGCCAGTAGTTATGGGTTCAATGAGCAGTTCTTC
CASSYGFNEQFF
>TRBD1|TRBJ2-5|12|once|TRBV6-5
TGTGCCAGCAGTCGACAGGGGGAGACCCAGTACTTC
CASSRQGETQYF
>-|TRBJ2-7|13|few|TRBV10-3
TGTGCCATCAGTGAATCCAGGGCCTACGAGCAGTACTTC
CAISESRAYEQYF
>TRBD2|TRBJ2-2|16|-|TRBV7-7
TGTGCTAGCAGCATGAGACTAGCGGGGGACACCGGGGAGCTGTTTTTT
CASSMRLAGDTGELFF
>-|TRBJ2-7|13|-|TRBV12-2
TGTGCAAGTCGCTTAGGACACTCCTACGAGCAGTACTTC
CASRLGHSYEQYF
>TRBD2|TRBJ2-3|17|-|TRBV10-2
TGCGCCGTTAACCCCCCTAGCGGGGGGGTATGGACAGATACGCAGTATTTT
CAVNPPSGGVWTDTQYF
>-|TRBJ1-3|13|-|TRBV20-1
TGCAGTGCTAGAGATCTGCAAGGAAACACCATATATTTT
CSARDLQGNTIYF
>-|TRBJ2-7|13|many|TRBV10-3
TGTGCCATCAGTGGGGTCGACAATTACGAGCAGTACTTC
CAISGVDNYEQYF
>-|TRBJ2-6|16|-|TRBV7-9
TGTGCCAGCAGCCCACGACCGAATTCTGGGGCCAACGTCCTGACTTTC
CASSPRPNSGANVLTF
>-|TRBJ2-3|19|-|TRBV21-1
TGTGCCAGCAGCGCAACATTAACCGGGACTAGCGTCATCCCCGATACGCAGTATTTT
CASSATLTGTSVIPDTQYF
>-|TRBJ2-7|14|-|TRBV28
TGTGCCAGCAGTTTTTACCGGGAGCCTTACGAGCAGTACTTC
CASSFYREPYEQYF
>-|TRBJ1-3|16|few|TRBV6-5
TGTGCCAGCAGTTTCGGGGACGGAAGCTCTGGAAACACCATATATTTT
CASSFGDGSSGNTIYF
>-|TRBJ2-3|13|many|TRBV7-3
TGTGCCAGCAGCCCAACAGCGGAGGATACGCAGTATTTT
CASSPTAEDTQYF
>-|TRBJ1-3|14|-|TRBV7-6
TGTGCCAGCAGCTTAGCAGGGGCTGAAAACACCATATATTTT
CASSLAGAENTIYF
>TRBD1|TRBJ2-7|15|many|TRBV20-1
TGCAGTGCAGAGGGGGAAGACAGGGGGAAGAACGAGCAGTACTTC
CSAEGEDRGKNEQYF
>-|TRBJ1-2|13|many|TRBV29-1
TGCAGCGTTGAAGACCTGGGCAGGGGAGGCTACACCTTC
CSVEDLGRGGYTF
>-|TRBJ2-7|12|once|TRBV11-2
TGTGCCAGCAGCTTTCGGGCCTTCGAGCAGTACTTC
CASSFRAFEQYF
>TRBD2|TRBJ2-1|16|few|TRBV6-1
TGTGCCAGCAGTGAAGCTCACAGCGGGAGTTACAATGAGCAGTTCTTC
CASSEAHSGSYNEQFF
>TRBD2|TRBJ2-1|16|-|TRBV10-3
TGTGCCATCAACAGCGGGAGGACGATTGAGGAGAATGAGCAGTTCTTC
CAINSGRTIEENEQFF
>-|TRBJ2-7|13|-|TRBV7-9
TGTGCCAGCAGACGGGACCACTCCTACGAGCAGTACTTC
CASRRDHSYEQYF
>TRBD2|TRBJ2-3|17|many|TRBV4-3
TGCGCCAGCAGCCGCTCCGGGACTAGCGGTAGCACAGATACGCAGTATTTT
CASSRSGTSGSTDTQYF
>TRBD2|TRBJ2-7|16|few|TRBV5-4
TGTGCCAGCAGTAGGGGGACTAGCGGGGCCTACTACGAGCAGTACTTC
CASSRGTSGAYYEQYF
>TRBD1|TRBJ1-5|13|few|TRBV11-2
TGTGCCAGCAGCCGGGACAGGGGACAGCCCCAGCATTTT
CASSRDRGQPQHF
>TRBD1|TRBJ1-3|17|many|TRBV5-1
TGCGCCAGCAGCTTGGCGGAGGGGGCGGCTTCTGGAAACACCATATATTTT
CASSLAEGAASGNTIYF